This paragraph covers one TCR beta chain sequence. Combining a sample-barcoded 5' primer with a J-beta primer mix, a second PCR ran for roughly 6 to 12 cycles. TCRdb reprocessed the 5' RACE reads via MiXCR and lists one record per CDR3 protein. Of under 850,000 distinct CDR3 sequences in the sample, 36% were seen once. The sample originates from a study of blood T cells in healthy people across ages. This clonotype originated in a man aged 18 to 29 in good health. The source material was blood.

This CDR3 is CASSQNGNSPLHF. The CDR3 bases are TGTGCCAGCAGTCAGAACGGGAATTCACCCCTCCACTTT. The chain links TRBV2 to TRBJ1-6; D is undetermined. Germline assignment: CDR1 SNHLY and CDR2 FYNNEI. Trimming shortened V by 5 bases and J by 7 bases, and 9 bases separated the two germline ends. CDR3 length: 13 residues.